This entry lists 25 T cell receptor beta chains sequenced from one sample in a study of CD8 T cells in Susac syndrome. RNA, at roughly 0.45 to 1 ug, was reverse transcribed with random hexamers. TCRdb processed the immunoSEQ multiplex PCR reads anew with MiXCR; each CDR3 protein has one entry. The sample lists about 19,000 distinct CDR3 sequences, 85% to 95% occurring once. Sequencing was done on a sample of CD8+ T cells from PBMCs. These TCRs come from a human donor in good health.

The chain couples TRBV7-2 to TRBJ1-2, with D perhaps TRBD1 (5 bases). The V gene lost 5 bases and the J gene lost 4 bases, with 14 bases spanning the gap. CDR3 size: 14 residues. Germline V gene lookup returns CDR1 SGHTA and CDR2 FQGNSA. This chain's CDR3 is CASSPDKGLYGYTF. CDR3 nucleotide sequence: TGTGCCAGCAGCCCGGACAAGGGCCTCTATGGCTACACCTTC.

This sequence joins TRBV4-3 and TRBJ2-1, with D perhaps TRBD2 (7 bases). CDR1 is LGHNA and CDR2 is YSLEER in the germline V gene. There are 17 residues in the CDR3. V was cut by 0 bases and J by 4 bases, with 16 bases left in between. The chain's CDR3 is CASSQDLLGGRYNEQFF. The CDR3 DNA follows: TGCGCCAGCAGCCAAGATCTTCTCGGGGGGCGGTACAATGAGCAGTTCTTC.

Here the CDR3 reads CASMTPGHQETQYF. The CDR3 DNA follows: TGTGCCAGTATGACTCCGGGACACCAAGAGACCCAGTACTTC. The rearrangement joins TRBV27 to TRBJ2-5; either TRBD1 or TRBD2 may fit D (5 bases each). The V end lost 9 bases, the J end lost 0 bases, and 14 bases lay between the germline ends. This CDR3 region has 14 residues. Looked up from germline, CDR1 is MNHEY and CDR2 is SMNVEV (reference sequence).

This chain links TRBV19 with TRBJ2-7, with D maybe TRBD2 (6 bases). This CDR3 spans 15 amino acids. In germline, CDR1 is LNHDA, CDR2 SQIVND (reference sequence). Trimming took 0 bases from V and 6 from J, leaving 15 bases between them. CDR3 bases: TGTGCCAGTAGTATAGAACAACTAGCAATCGGCGAGCAGTACTTC. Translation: CASSIEQLAIGEQYF.

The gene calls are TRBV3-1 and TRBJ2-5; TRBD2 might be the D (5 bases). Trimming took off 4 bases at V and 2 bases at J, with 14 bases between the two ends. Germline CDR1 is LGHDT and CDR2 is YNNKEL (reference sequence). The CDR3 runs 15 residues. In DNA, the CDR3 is TGTGCCAGCAGCCCATCAGGCGAGGGACAAGAGACCCAGTACTTC. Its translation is CASSPSGEGQETQYF.

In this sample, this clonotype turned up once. CDR3 DNA: TGCAGTGCGAGCCCCTCTGAATCGGGCAATGAGCAGTTCTTC. Encoded protein: CSASPSESGNEQFF. The V gene is TRBV20-1, the J gene TRBJ2-1, with D hard to call. This CDR3 region has 14 residues. V was clipped by 6 bases and J by 6 bases, with 18 bases between them. Germline CDR1 and CDR2: DFQATT and SNEGSKA (reference sequence).

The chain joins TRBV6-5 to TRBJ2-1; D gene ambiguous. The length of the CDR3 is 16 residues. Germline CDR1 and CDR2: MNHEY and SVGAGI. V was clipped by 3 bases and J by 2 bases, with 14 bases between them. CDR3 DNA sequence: TGTGCCAGCAGTTATATCGAAAGATCCACCTACAATGAGCAGTTCTTC. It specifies CASSYIERSTYNEQFF.

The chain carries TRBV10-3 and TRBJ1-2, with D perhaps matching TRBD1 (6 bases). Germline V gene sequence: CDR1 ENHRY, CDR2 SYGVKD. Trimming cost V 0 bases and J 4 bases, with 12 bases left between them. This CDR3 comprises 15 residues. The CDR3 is CAISESTGWAYGYTF. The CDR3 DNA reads TGTGCCATCAGTGAGTCGACAGGCTGGGCCTATGGCTACACCTTC.

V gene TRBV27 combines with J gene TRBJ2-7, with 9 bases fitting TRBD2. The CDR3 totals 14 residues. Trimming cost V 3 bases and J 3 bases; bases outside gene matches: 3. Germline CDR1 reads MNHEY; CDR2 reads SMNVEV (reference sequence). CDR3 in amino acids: CASSLSGRYYEQYF. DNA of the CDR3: TGTGCCAGCAGTTTGAGCGGGAGGTACTACGAGCAGTACTTC.

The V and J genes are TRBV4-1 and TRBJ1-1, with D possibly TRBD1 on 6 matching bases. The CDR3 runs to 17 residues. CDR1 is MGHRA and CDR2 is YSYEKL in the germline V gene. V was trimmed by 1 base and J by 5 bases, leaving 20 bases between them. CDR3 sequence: CASSQGPIGGGPTEAFF. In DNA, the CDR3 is TGCGCCAGCAGCCAAGGTCCCATAGGGGGGGGCCCGACTGAAGCTTTCTTT.

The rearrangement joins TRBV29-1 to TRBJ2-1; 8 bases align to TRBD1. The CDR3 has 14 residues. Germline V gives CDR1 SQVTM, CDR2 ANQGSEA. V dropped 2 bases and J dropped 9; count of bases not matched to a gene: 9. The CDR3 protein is CSVELGQEFIEQFF. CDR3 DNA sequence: TGCAGCGTTGAACTGGGACAGGAATTCATTGAGCAGTTCTTC.

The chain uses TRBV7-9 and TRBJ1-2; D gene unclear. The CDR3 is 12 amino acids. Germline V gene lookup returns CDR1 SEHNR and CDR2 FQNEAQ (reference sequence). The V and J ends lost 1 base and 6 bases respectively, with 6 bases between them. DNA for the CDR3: TGTGCCAGCAGCTTAGGAGCAGATGGCTACACCTTC. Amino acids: CASSLGADGYTF. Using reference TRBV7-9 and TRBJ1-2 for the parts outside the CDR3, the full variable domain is DTGVSQNPRHKITKRGQNVTFRCDPISEHNRLYWYRQTLGQGPEFLTYFQNEAQLEKSRLLSDRFSAERPKGSFSTLEIQRTEQGDSAMYLCASSLGADGYTFGSGTRLTVV.

The CDR3 coding sequence is TGTGCCAGCAGCCAAGGACCCCGGACTGAAGCTTTCTTT. Protein: CASSQGPRTEAFF. The rearrangement joins TRBV3-1 to TRBJ1-1; D is ambiguous. V lost 1 base to trimming and J lost 5 bases, with 8 bases between them. The CDR3 loop spans 13 amino acids. Looked up from germline, CDR1 is LGHDT and CDR2 is YNNKEL (reference sequence).

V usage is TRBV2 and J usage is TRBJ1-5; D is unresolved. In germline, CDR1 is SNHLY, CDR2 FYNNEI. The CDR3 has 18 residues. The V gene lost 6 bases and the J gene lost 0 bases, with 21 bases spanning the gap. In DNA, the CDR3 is TGTGCCAGCAGCGCCCTTCGGAGCCTGGAACATAGCAATCAGCCCCAGCATTTT. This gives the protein CASSALRSLEHSNQPQHF.

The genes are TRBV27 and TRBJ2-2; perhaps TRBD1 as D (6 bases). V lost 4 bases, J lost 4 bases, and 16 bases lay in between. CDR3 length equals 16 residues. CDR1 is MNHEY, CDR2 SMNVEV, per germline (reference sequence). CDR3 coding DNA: TGTGCCAGCAGTTCGGCCGAGGGGGAGTTCACCGGGGAGCTGTTTTTT. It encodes CASSSAEGEFTGELFF.

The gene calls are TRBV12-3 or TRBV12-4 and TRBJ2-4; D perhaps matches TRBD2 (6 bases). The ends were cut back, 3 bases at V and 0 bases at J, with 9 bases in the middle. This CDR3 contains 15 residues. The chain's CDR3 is CASSFEGLAKNIQYF. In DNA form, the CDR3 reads TGTGCCAGCAGTTTTGAGGGACTAGCCAAAAACATTCAGTACTTC.

The CDR3 coding sequence is TGTGCCAGCAGTTTATCTTCCACAGGGGGCTACGAGCAGTACTTC. Its protein product is CASSLSSTGGYEQYF. The rearrangement links TRBV28 to TRBJ2-7, with TRBD1 matching over 8 bases. Germline values: CDR1 MDHEN, CDR2 SYDVKM. The CDR3 extends over 15 amino acids. Unmatched junction bases numbered 5, after V lost 1 base and J lost 3 bases. Complete variable domain (other parts from reference TRBV28 and TRBJ2-7): DVKVTQSSRYLVKRTGEKVFLECVQDMDHENMFWYRQDPGLGLRLIYFSYDVKMKEKGDIPEGYSVSREKKERFSLILESASTNQTSMYLCASSLSSTGGYEQYFGPGTRLTVT.

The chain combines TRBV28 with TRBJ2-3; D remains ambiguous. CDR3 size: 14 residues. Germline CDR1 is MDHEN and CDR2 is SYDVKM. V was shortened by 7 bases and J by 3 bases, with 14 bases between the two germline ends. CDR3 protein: CASTGQRVTDTQYF. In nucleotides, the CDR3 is TGTGCCAGCACGGGTCAACGGGTAACAGATACGCAGTATTTT.

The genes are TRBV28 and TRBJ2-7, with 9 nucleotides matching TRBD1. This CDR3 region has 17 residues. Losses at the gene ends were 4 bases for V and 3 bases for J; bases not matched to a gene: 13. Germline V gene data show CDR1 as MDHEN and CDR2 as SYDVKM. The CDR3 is CASSSPYRGLFYYEQYF. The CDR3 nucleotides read TGTGCCAGCAGTTCACCATACAGGGGGCTCTTCTACTACGAGCAGTACTTC.

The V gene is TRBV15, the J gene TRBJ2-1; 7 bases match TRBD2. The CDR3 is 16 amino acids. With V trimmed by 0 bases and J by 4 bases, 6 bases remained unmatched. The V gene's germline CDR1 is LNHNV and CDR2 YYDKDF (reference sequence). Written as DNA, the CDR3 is TGTGCCACCAGCAGAGAGTCCAGCGGGATGTACAATGAGCAGTTCTTC. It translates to CATSRESSGMYNEQFF. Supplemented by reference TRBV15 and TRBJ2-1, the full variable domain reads DAMVIQNPRYQVTQFGKPVTLSCSQTLNHNVMYWYQQKSSQAPKLLFHYYDKDFNNEADTPDNFQSRRPNTSFCFLDIRSPGLGDTAMYLCATSRESSGMYNEQFFGPGTRLTVL.

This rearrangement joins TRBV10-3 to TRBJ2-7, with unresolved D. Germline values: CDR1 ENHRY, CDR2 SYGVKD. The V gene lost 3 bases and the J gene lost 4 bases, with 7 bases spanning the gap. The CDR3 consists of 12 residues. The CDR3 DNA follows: TGTGCCATCAGTGATAGACATTACGAGCAGTACGTC. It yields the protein CAISDRHYEQYV.

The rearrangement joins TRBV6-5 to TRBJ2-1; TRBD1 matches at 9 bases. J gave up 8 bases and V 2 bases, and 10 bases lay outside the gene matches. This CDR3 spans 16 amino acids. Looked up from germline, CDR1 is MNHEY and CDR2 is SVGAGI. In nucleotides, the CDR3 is TGTGCCAGCAGTTACACAGGGACAGGGATTCACCATGAGCAGTTCTTC. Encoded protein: CASSYTGTGIHHEQFF.

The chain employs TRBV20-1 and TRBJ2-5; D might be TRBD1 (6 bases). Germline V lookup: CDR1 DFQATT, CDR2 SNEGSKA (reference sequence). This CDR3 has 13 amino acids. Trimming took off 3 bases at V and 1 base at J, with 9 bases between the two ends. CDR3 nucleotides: TGCAGTGCTAGGACGGACAGCCAAGAGACCCAGTACTTC. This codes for CSARTDSQETQYF.

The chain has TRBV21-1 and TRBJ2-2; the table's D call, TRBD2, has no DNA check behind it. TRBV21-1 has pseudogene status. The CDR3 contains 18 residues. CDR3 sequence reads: CASSRVPRGLEMPGELFF. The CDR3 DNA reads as TGTGCCAGCAGCCGGGTACCCCGGGGACTAGAGATGCCCGGGGAGCTGTTTTTT.

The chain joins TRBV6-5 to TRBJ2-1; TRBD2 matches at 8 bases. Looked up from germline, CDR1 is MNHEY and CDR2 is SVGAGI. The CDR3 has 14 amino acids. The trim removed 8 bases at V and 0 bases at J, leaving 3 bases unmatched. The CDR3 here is CASCLAGSYNEQFF. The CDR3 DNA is TGTGCCAGCTGTCTAGCGGGCTCCTACAATGAGCAGTTCTTC.